The 21 T cell receptor beta chains in this list originate from one sample, sequenced in a study of blood T cell repertoires in COVID-19. Repertoires were generated with immunoSEQ multiplex PCR, while TCRdb's copy carries only in-frame clones and drops some. The top ten hold roughly 8.3% of the sample, which has under 200,000 clones, approximately 80% seen once. The sequenced material came from peripheral blood. These receptors originate from a man between 60 and 70 years old with acute or convalescent COVID-19.

The V and J genes are TRBV5-1 and TRBJ2-5; 7 nucleotides align to TRBD1. J was trimmed by 1 base and V by 3 bases; bases with no gene match: 12. The CDR3 covers 17 residues. Germline CDR1 and CDR2: SGHRS and YFSETQ. CDR3 sequence reads: CASSWKTGAVSQETQYF. CDR3 nucleotides: TGCGCCAGCAGCTGGAAAACAGGGGCCGTTTCCCAAGAGACCCAGTACTTC.

V and J are TRBV6-5 and TRBJ1-1, with a possible D match to TRBD1 (6 bases). The germline V gene encodes CDR1 MNHEY and CDR2 SVGAGI. Trimming took 2 bases from V and 8 from J, leaving 15 bases between them. This CDR3 has 14 residues. The CDR3 nucleotides read TGTGCCAGCAGTTACGGGGGGGTCACAGGGGAAGCTTTCTTT. It translates to CASSYGGVTGEAFF.

The rearrangement uses TRBV7-9 and TRBJ2-7, with 9 positions matching TRBD1. The CDR3 consists of 15 residues. The V gene's germline CDR1 is SEHNR and CDR2 FQNEAQ (reference sequence). Trimming took 0 bases from V and 5 from J; bases not matched to a gene: 5. The CDR3 sequence is CASSLAGTGSHEQYF. The DNA of the CDR3 is TGTGCCAGCAGCTTAGCCGGGACAGGGTCCCACGAGCAGTACTTC.

This clone was observed a few times. This sequence joins TRBV7-2 and TRBJ2-1; D remains ambiguous. The CDR3 is 13 residues long. Deletions cut 4 bases from V and 6 bases from J, with 10 bases between. Germline assignment: CDR1 SGHTA and CDR2 FQGNSA. The CDR3 DNA sequence: TGTGCCAGCAGCTCCTATCCCACCAATGAGCAGTTCTTC. Translation gives CASSSYPTNEQFF.

This chain joins TRBV7-9 and TRBJ1-3; D is unresolved. The CDR3 has 14 residues. V lost 5 bases to trimming and J lost 0 bases, with 8 bases between them. Germline V gives CDR1 SEHNR, CDR2 FQNEAQ (reference sequence). CDR3 bases: TGTGCCAGCAGCATAGGGAGCTCTGGAAACACCATATATTTT. It yields the protein CASSIGSSGNTIYF.

The chain is built from TRBV6-5 and TRBJ1-1, with 7 bases lining up with TRBD1. The V gene's germline CDR1 is MNHEY and CDR2 SVGAGI. The junction had 8 bases not matched to a gene; V was cut back by 0 bases and J by 4 bases. The CDR3 is made up of 16 amino acids. Written as DNA, the CDR3 is TGTGCCAGCAGTTACTCAACCGGGACAGTCTCCACTGAAGCTTTCTTT. Translating gives CASSYSTGTVSTEAFF.

The chain employs TRBV4-1 and TRBJ2-1; 7 bases agree with TRBD1. This CDR3 comprises 14 residues. Looked up from germline, CDR1 is MGHRA and CDR2 is YSYEKL. The V gene end was trimmed by 4 bases and the J gene end by 3 bases; junction bases not matched to a gene: 3. CDR3 sequence: CASSRGTVYNEQFF. The CDR3 coding sequence is TGCGCCAGCAGCCGGGGGACAGTCTACAATGAGCAGTTCTTC.

This clone was counted between two and nine times. J is TRBJ1-6 and V is TRBV27; 7 nucleotides align to TRBD1. V gave up 6 bases and J gave up 10 bases; unmatched junction bases: 6. CDR1 is MNHEY, CDR2 SMNVEV, per germline (reference sequence). The CDR3 loop spans 13 amino acids. The CDR3 reads CASRYRGRSPLHF. The DNA of the CDR3 is TGTGCCAGCAGGTACAGGGGACGGTCACCCCTCCACTTT.

The rearrangement joins TRBV14 to TRBJ2-1, with 12 bases lining up with TRBD1. Germline loops: CDR1 SGHDN, CDR2 FVKESK. The CDR3 extends over 18 amino acids. The junction had 5 bases not matched to a gene; V was cut back by 0 bases and J by 2 bases. The CDR3 region is CASSQEPGQGAPYNEQFF. The DNA for the CDR3 is TGTGCCAGCAGCCAAGAACCGGGACAGGGGGCTCCCTACAATGAGCAGTTCTTC.

The chain has TRBV24-1 and TRBJ2-1; 10 nucleotides agree with TRBD1. There are 17 residues in the CDR3. The J segment lost 2 bases and the V segment lost 1 base, leaving 4 bases of the junction unmatched. Germline V CDR1 and CDR2: KGHDR, SFDVKD. The CDR3 DNA reads TGTGCCACCAGTGATTTCTCCGGGACAGGGGCCTACAATGAGCAGTTCTTC. Its protein is CATSDFSGTGAYNEQFF.

A word on this clone: A junction end diverges from the germline sequence, so it may reflect a read error. This chain connects TRBV7-7 to TRBJ2-5; 12 nucleotides align to TRBD2. The V gene's germline CDR1 is SSHAT and CDR2 FNYEAQ (reference sequence). This CDR3 region has 15 residues. The CDR3 coding sequence is TGTGCTAGCAGCTCCCTAGCGGGGGGGCCAGAGACCCAGTACTTC. It yields the protein CASSSLAGGPETQYF. Based on the CDR3 plus reference TRBV7-7 and TRBJ2-5, the full variable domain is GAGVSQSPRYKVTKRGQDVTLRCDPISSHATLYWYQQALGQGPEFLTYFNYEAQPDKSGLPSDRFSAERPEGSISTLTIQRTEQRDSAMYRCASSSLAGGPETQYFGPGTRLLVL.

V is TRBV7-3 and J is TRBJ1-3; D is undetermined. Trimming pared 5 bases from V and 0 bases from J, leaving 8 bases between. Germline assignment: CDR1 SGHTA and CDR2 FQGTGA. The CDR3 sequence is 14 residues long. In DNA, the CDR3 is TGTGCCAGCAGCCCGGGGAGCTCTGGAAACACCATATATTTT. Its translation is CASSPGSSGNTIYF.

V usage is TRBV28 and J usage is TRBJ2-7, with 7 bases that match TRBD1. V dropped 1 base and J dropped 0; count of bases not matched to a gene: 3. Germline values: CDR1 MDHEN, CDR2 SYDVKM. The CDR3 loop spans 15 amino acids. The CDR3 loop is CASSLYRTGSYEQYF. The CDR3 nucleotides are TGTGCCAGCAGTTTATATCGGACAGGCTCCTACGAGCAGTACTTC.

The CDR3: CASSFFRAYNEQFF. The CDR3 nucleotides are TGTGCCAGCAGTTTCTTCCGGGCCTACAATGAGCAGTTCTTC. This chain joins TRBV28 and TRBJ2-1, with D unresolved. The germline V gene has CDR1 MDHEN and CDR2 SYDVKM. CDR3 length: 14 residues. Trimming took off 3 bases at V and 2 bases at J, with 8 bases between the two ends.

This clone came up once. Distinct nucleotide sequences in the sample also encode this CDR3. The chain is built from TRBV6-2 or TRBV6-3 and TRBJ2-7; TRBD1 might be the D (5 bases). Germline V lookup: CDR1 MNHEY, CDR2 SVGEGT. Trimming left V 6 bases short and J 1 base short, with 7 bases between. The CDR3 contains 12 residues. Written as DNA, the CDR3 is TGTGCCAGCAGCTCAGGGTCCTACGAGCAGTACTTC. Protein sequence: CASSSGSYEQYF.

This chain connects TRBV24-1 to TRBJ1-1; 8 bases agree with TRBD1. CDR1 and CDR2 (germline): KGHDR, SFDVKD. There are 16 residues in the CDR3. J lost 4 bases, V lost 5 bases, and 11 bases had no gene match. The CDR3 DNA reads as TGTGCCACCAGTGGCCCGGGACAGGACTCGGGCACTGAAGCTTTCTTT. The encoded protein is CATSGPGQDSGTEAFF.

The chain uses TRBV18 and TRBJ2-5; TRBD1 might be the D (6 bases). The CDR3 spans 14 residues. The V gene's germline CDR1 is KGHSH and CDR2 LQKENI. V lost 3 bases, J lost 5 bases, and 13 bases lay in between. Written as DNA, the CDR3 is TGTGCCAGCTCACCTACAGGGTTGGCGGAGACCCAGTACTTC. This translates into CASSPTGLAETQYF.

The chain joins TRBV6-1 to TRBJ1-3, with TRBD1 identical over 9 bases. Losses at the gene ends were 11 bases for V and 4 bases for J; bases not matched to a gene: 9. The CDR3 has 14 amino acids. Germline loops: CDR1 MNHNS, CDR2 SASEGT. The CDR3 DNA reads TGTGCCGCCACGGACAGGGGTTCGGGAAACACCATATATTTT. It is translated as CAATDRGSGNTIYF.

J is TRBJ2-3 and V is TRBV7-2, with 7 bases matching TRBD1. CDR3 size: 16 residues. Germline trimming cut 3 bases from V and 3 bases from J; bases unmatched to any gene: 9. Looked up from germline, CDR1 is SGHTA and CDR2 is FQGNSA. The CDR3 bases are TGTGCCAGCAGCTTCGGCCCCGGGACAGTTACAGATACGCAGTATTTT. This sequence encodes CASSFGPGTVTDTQYF.

CDR3 region: CASRTTGGHEQYF. In nucleotides, the CDR3 is TGTGCCAGCAGAACAACAGGGGGCCACGAGCAGTACTTC. This chain uses TRBV12-3 or TRBV12-4 with TRBJ2-7; 9 bases map to TRBD1. Unmatched junction bases numbered 5, after V lost 6 bases and J lost 5 bases. CDR3 size: 13 residues.

In this sample, this clone turned up once. This chain links TRBV3-1 (or the pseudogene TRBV3-2) with TRBJ1-1, with no clear D. The CDR3 has 15 amino acids. Germline V gene lookup returns CDR1 LGHDT and CDR2 YNNKEL (reference sequence). V gave up 4 bases and J gave up 6 bases, with 18 bases separating them. CDR3 residues: CASSLLGTGNAEAFF. The CDR3 region has the DNA TGTGCCAGCAGCCTTCTTGGAACGGGAAACGCTGAAGCTTTCTTT.